The 32 T cell receptor beta chains listed next were all sequenced from one sample in a study of blood T cell repertoires in COVID-19. The protocol was immunoSEQ multiplex PCR, while the TCRdb copy is restricted to in-frame clones and leaves out a portion. Of around 60,000 clones listed, around nine tenths are singletons. Sequenced: peripheral blood. The receptor set was obtained from a woman aged 55-69 years with active COVID-19.

The genes are TRBV6-5 and TRBJ1-5; no definite D call. The V end was cut by 6 bases, the J end by 4 bases, with 10 bases between. Germline V gene lookup returns CDR1 MNHEY and CDR2 SVGAGI. The CDR3 length is 13 residues. The DNA of the CDR3 is TGTGCCAGCAGCGTTTCCGGGAATCAGCCCCAGCATTTT. It translates to CASSVSGNQPQHF.

The chain is built from TRBV7-3 and TRBJ2-3; no firm D call. The CDR3 length is 14 residues. Germline assignment: CDR1 SGHTA and CDR2 FQGTGA. V lost 0 bases and J lost 0, with 4 bases in between. CDR3 DNA: TGTGCCAGCAGCTTAACGACTAGCACAGATACGCAGTATTTT. Its protein is CASSLTTSTDTQYF.

Turning to this clone: An end of the junction differs from the germline gene, which may be a read error. The genes are TRBV6-1 and TRBJ1-4; the match to TRBD1 covers 9 bases. The germline CDR1 and CDR2 sequences are MNHNS and SASEGT. This CDR3 has 16 amino acids. This CDR3 reads CASSQAWDRVREKLFF. The DNA for the CDR3 is TGTGCCAGCAGTCAAGCGTGGGACAGGGTGAGGGAAAAACTGTTTTTT.

This chain joins TRBV7-8 and TRBJ2-7; 14 bases line up with TRBD2. The ends lost 5 bases at V and 1 base at J; junction bases unmatched: 10. The CDR3 covers 18 residues. Looked up from germline, CDR1 is SGHVS and CDR2 is FQNEAQ. CDR3: CASSKTSGGVSASYEQYF. The CDR3, as DNA: TGTGCCAGCAGCAAGACTAGCGGGGGGGTTAGCGCATCCTACGAGCAGTACTTC.

The sample holds one count of this clone. The J gene is TRBJ2-1, the V gene TRBV19, with 10 nucleotides matching TRBD2. Trimming removed 4 bases from V and 0 bases from J; junction bases left unmatched: 6. Germline V gene sequence: CDR1 LNHDA, CDR2 SQIVND (reference sequence). The CDR3 spans 17 residues. The CDR3 nucleotides are TGTGCCAGTAGTAGTAGCGGGGGGCCCAGCTCCTACAATGAGCAGTTCTTC. Its protein is CASSSSGGPSSYNEQFF. Full variable domain (remainder filled in from reference TRBV19 and TRBJ2-1): DGGITQSPKYLFRKEGQNVTLSCEQNLNHDAMYWYRQDPGQGLRLIYYSQIVNDFQKGDIAEGYSVSREKKESFPLTVTSAQKNPTAFYLCASSSSGGPSSYNEQFFGPGTRLTVL.

The chain is built from TRBV10-3 and TRBJ1-1; unclear D gene. CDR3 length: 13 residues. Trimming cost V 5 bases and J 1 base, with 8 bases left between them. Germline-derived CDR1 and CDR2 are ENHRY and SYGVKD. The chain's CDR3 is CAISLGENTEAFF. The CDR3 nucleotides read TGTGCCATCAGTCTAGGCGAGAACACTGAAGCTTTCTTT.

The DNA for the CDR3 is TGTGCCAGCAGCCATTGGACAGGGGCCACGAGGAATCAGCCCCAGCATTTT. It is translated as CASSHWTGATRNQPQHF. The rearrangement joins TRBV3-1 (or the pseudogene TRBV3-2) to TRBJ1-5; TRBD1 agrees at 9 bases. The CDR3 has 17 residues. Germline trimming cut 3 bases from V and 4 bases from J; bases unmatched to any gene: 10. In germline, CDR1 is LGHDT, CDR2 YNNKEL (reference sequence).

The gene calls are TRBV28 and TRBJ2-2; D gene uncertain. The V gene lost 6 bases and the J gene lost 2 bases, with 4 bases spanning the gap. Germline V gene sequence: CDR1 MDHEN, CDR2 SYDVKM. The CDR3 is 12 amino acids. This CDR3 reads CASSSNTGELFF. The CDR3 DNA is TGTGCCAGCAGCTCTAACACCGGGGAGCTGTTTTTT.

CDR3 sequence: CASSPSDSPLHF. CDR3 bases: TGTGCCAGCAGCCCCTCGGACAGCCCCCTCCACTTT. The V and J genes are TRBV9 and TRBJ1-6, with D perhaps TRBD1 (6 bases). With 4 bases removed from V and 13 bases from J, the gap between germline ends came to 12 bases. The CDR3 extends over 12 amino acids. CDR1 and CDR2 (germline): SGDLS, YYNGEE.

Only a few counts were recorded for this clone. This chain links TRBV7-9 with TRBJ1-4; 8 bases line up with TRBD1. V lost 4 bases to trimming and J lost 4 bases; unmatched junction nucleotides: 5. This CDR3 is built from 15 residues. The germline gives CDR1 SEHNR, CDR2 FQNEAQ (reference sequence). The CDR3 DNA sequence: TGTGCCAGCAGCTGGGGACAGGCAATTAATGAAAAACTGTTTTTT. Protein product: CASSWGQAINEKLFF.

The chain has TRBV29-1 and TRBJ2-1, with D possibly matching TRBD1 (5 bases). This CDR3 is 11 amino acids long. Deletions cut 3 bases from V and 9 bases from J, with 9 bases between. Germline V gene lookup returns CDR1 SQVTM and CDR2 ANQGSEA. Here the CDR3 DNA reads TGCAGCGTTGATCAGGGAAGTGAGCAGTTCTTC. It translates to CSVDQGSEQFF.

The rearrangement joins TRBV11-2 to TRBJ2-7; D remains unclear. This CDR3 contains 15 residues. V was trimmed by 6 bases and J by 4 bases, leaving 19 bases between them. Germline V gives CDR1 SGHAT, CDR2 FQNNGV. The CDR3: CASSLRGSLVYEQYF. The CDR3 nucleotides read TGTGCCAGCAGTCTGAGAGGATCCCTAGTTTACGAGCAGTACTTC.

This clone came up a few times. The V gene is TRBV4-1, the J gene TRBJ1-3; possibly TRBD1 for D (6 bases). V lost 5 bases, J lost 0 bases, and 14 bases lay in between. CDR3 length: 16 amino acids. CDR1 is MGHRA and CDR2 is YSYEKL in the germline V gene. For the CDR3, the DNA is TGCGCCAGCAGCTCCCGGACAGACAGCTCTGGAAACACCATATATTTT. This codes for CASSSRTDSSGNTIYF.

V and J are TRBV9 and TRBJ2-1, with a weak D call TRBD2 (6 bases). CDR3 length: 16 amino acids. CDR1 and CDR2 (germline): SGDLS, YYNGEE. The germline V and J ends were trimmed by 1 base and 7 bases, with 18 bases remaining between them. Here the CDR3 DNA reads TGTGCCAGCAGCGTATTAGCCGATGGGGGGAGAAATGAGCAGTTCTTC. Translated: CASSVLADGGRNEQFF.

The CDR3 loop reads CASSPAVGVSAGNTIYF. The CDR3 DNA sequence: TGTGCCAGCAGCCCCGCGGTAGGGGTATCAGCTGGAAACACCATATATTTT. The rearrangement links TRBV7-6 to TRBJ1-3, with D maybe TRBD1 (5 bases). The ends were cut back, 5 bases at V and 2 bases at J, with 19 bases in the middle. The CDR3 extends over 17 amino acids. The germline V gene has CDR1 SGHVS and CDR2 FNYEAQ. The variable domain in full, completed from reference TRBV7-6 and TRBJ1-3, reads GAGVSQSPRYKVTKRGQDVALRCDPISGHVSLYWYRQALGQGPEFLTYFNYEAQQDKSGLPNDRFSAERPEGSISTLTIQRTEQRDSAMYRCASSPAVGVSAGNTIYFGEGSWLTVV.

The V gene is TRBV3-1 (or the pseudogene TRBV3-2), the J gene TRBJ2-3; 10 bases align to TRBD2. The germline gives CDR1 LGHDT, CDR2 YNNKEL (reference sequence). The CDR3 runs 16 residues. Trimming at V came to 4 bases and at J to 2 bases, leaving 6 bases not matched to a gene. The chain's CDR3 is CASSPKGLAYTDTQYF. The CDR3 region has the DNA TGTGCCAGCAGCCCCAAGGGACTAGCGTACACAGATACGCAGTATTTT.

This clone was seen once. This chain links TRBV13 with TRBJ2-5; tentative D call: TRBD2 (5 bases). V lost 1 base, J lost 4 bases, and 13 bases lay in between. Germline CDR1 reads PRHDT; CDR2 reads FYEKMQ (reference sequence). CDR3 length equals 15 residues. CDR3 sequence (DNA): TGTGCCAGCAGCTTAGCTCGAGGGTCGGGAGAGACCCAGTACTTC. Its translation is CASSLARGSGETQYF. Combining the CDR3 with reference TRBV13 and TRBJ2-5 gives the whole variable domain AAGVIQSPRHLIKEKRETATLKCYPIPRHDTVYWYQQGPGQDPQFLISFYEKMQSDKGSIPDRFSAQQFSDYHSELNMSSLELGDSALYFCASSLARGSGETQYFGPGTRLLVL.

J is TRBJ1-3 and V is TRBV6-5; 7 bases match TRBD1. The V segment lost 3 bases and the J segment 3 bases; nucleotides outside the gene matches: 5. Per germline, CDR1 MNHEY and CDR2 SVGAGI. The CDR3 is made up of 15 amino acids. CDR3 sequence reads: CASSYSDRVGNTIYF. The CDR3 DNA sequence: TGTGCCAGCAGTTATTCCGACAGGGTTGGAAACACCATATATTTT.

J is TRBJ1-4 and V is TRBV4-1; D gene ambiguous. The CDR3 spans 13 residues. Germline V gene lookup returns CDR1 MGHRA and CDR2 YSYEKL. The V and J ends lost 1 base and 5 bases respectively, with 5 bases between them. The CDR3 bases are TGCGCCAGCAGCCAAGGAGGGAATGAAAAACTGTTTTTT. Residues: CASSQGGNEKLFF.

The chain couples TRBV6-5 to TRBJ2-2, with D perhaps matching TRBD1 (7 bases). V was shortened by 8 bases and J by 3 bases, with 16 bases between the two germline ends. The germline gives CDR1 MNHEY, CDR2 SVGAGI. The CDR3 length is 15 residues. The CDR3 nucleotides are TGTGCCAGCTTGGGAGGAGGGGGCTACACCGGGGAGCTGTTTTTT. Protein product: CASLGGGGYTGELFF.

The CDR3 nucleotides read TGTGCCAGTAGTATAGCCAGGGTGGACACCGGGGAGCTGTTTTTT. It codes for CASSIARVDTGELFF. The gene calls are TRBV19 and TRBJ2-2; D is possibly TRBD1 (5 bases). The length of the CDR3 is 15 residues. The germline V gene has CDR1 LNHDA and CDR2 SQIVND (reference sequence). V dropped 1 base and J dropped 3 bases, with 9 bases sitting between them.

The gene calls are TRBV6-2 or TRBV6-3 and TRBJ2-1; D remains ambiguous. This CDR3 spans 15 amino acids. V dropped 2 bases and J dropped 0 bases, with 8 bases sitting between them. Per germline, CDR1 MNHEY and CDR2 SVGEGT. The CDR3 DNA reads as TGTGCCAGCAGTTACCCCCCCCGCTCCTACAATGAGCAGTTCTTC. Its protein product is CASSYPPRSYNEQFF.

The chain is built from TRBV4-1 and TRBJ2-7; 8 nucleotides align to TRBD1. The CDR3 spans 14 residues. Germline CDR1 MGHRA, CDR2 YSYEKL. V was pared by 3 bases and J by 7 bases, with 8 bases of the junction left unmatched. For the CDR3, the DNA is TGCGCCAGCAGCCATAGACAGGGGAATGGAGAGCAGTACTTC. Its protein product is CASSHRQGNGEQYF.

This clone was recorded only once. The V and J genes are TRBV6-5 and TRBJ2-3; D might be TRBD1 (6 bases). Trimming pared 4 bases from V and 5 bases from J, leaving 19 bases between. The CDR3 sequence is 16 residues long. Looked up from germline, CDR1 is MNHEY and CDR2 is SVGAGI. CDR3 region: CASSSDRNHRGDTQYF. The CDR3 coding sequence is TGTGCCAGCAGTTCCGACAGGAACCACCGGGGAGATACGCAGTATTTT.

The chain combines TRBV7-8 with TRBJ2-5, with a tentative D call TRBD2 (5 bases). The V end was cut by 3 bases, the J end by 4 bases, with 9 bases between. Germline CDR1 reads SGHVS; CDR2 reads FQNEAQ. The CDR3 covers 13 residues. Written as DNA, the CDR3 is TGTGCCAGCAGCTTCTCTAGCCGAGAGACCCAGTACTTC. Protein: CASSFSSRETQYF.

The chain is built from TRBV24-1 and TRBJ2-3; 7 bases line up with TRBD2. The CDR3 extends over 16 amino acids. CDR1 and CDR2 from the germline V gene are KGHDR and SFDVKD. The trim removed 3 bases at V and 0 bases at J, leaving 5 bases unmatched. The CDR3 region is CATSDRTGGSTDTQYF. CDR3 nucleotides: TGTGCCACCAGTGATCGAACGGGGGGAAGCACAGATACGCAGTATTTT.

The chain employs TRBV2 and TRBJ1-6; D is possibly TRBD1 (5 bases). Germline V CDR1 and CDR2: SNHLY, FYNNEI. The CDR3 covers 15 residues. V lost 8 bases and J lost 0, with 11 bases in between. CDR3 nucleotide sequence: TGTGCCAGCCGGGTAGGGGACTCCTATAATTCACCCCTCCACTTT. Encoded protein: CASRVGDSYNSPLHF.

This clone occurred once. This chain links TRBV9 with TRBJ1-3, with D unresolved. The V gene lost 5 bases and the J gene lost 0 bases, with 9 bases spanning the gap. Germline V gene lookup returns CDR1 SGDLS and CDR2 YYNGEE. This CDR3 is 14 amino acids long. The CDR3 DNA is TGTGCCAGCAGAAATAACAGCTCTGGAAACACCATATATTTT. Translation gives CASRNNSSGNTIYF.

This clone was observed once. The chain couples TRBV10-1 to TRBJ2-1, with unresolved D. Trimming removed 5 bases from V and 4 bases from J, with 9 bases in between. Germline V lookup: CDR1 WNHNN, CDR2 SYGVQD (reference sequence). CDR3 length: 13 residues. The CDR3 region is CASSYEVYNEQFF. The CDR3 nucleotides are TGCGCCAGCAGTTACGAGGTTTACAATGAGCAGTTCTTC.

This clone appeared a few times. This sequence joins TRBV19 and TRBJ1-5; TRBD1 might be the D (5 bases). Germline CDR1 LNHDA, CDR2 SQIVND (reference sequence). V was trimmed by 4 bases and J by 4 bases, leaving 14 bases between them. The CDR3 contains 15 residues. The CDR3 spells CASSNRAGLNQPQHF. The CDR3 region has the DNA TGTGCCAGTAGTAATCGAGCGGGGCTTAATCAGCCCCAGCATTTT.

This clone appeared a few times. The CDR3 protein is CASSISVRLKNTEAFF. The CDR3 coding sequence is TGTGCCAGTAGTATAAGCGTAAGGCTTAAGAACACTGAAGCTTTCTTT. This chain joins TRBV19 and TRBJ1-1; D is unresolved. The CDR3 is 16 amino acids. V was shortened by 2 bases and J by 1 base, with 14 bases between the two germline ends. The germline V gene encodes CDR1 LNHDA and CDR2 SQIVND (reference sequence).

A single count supports this clone. V is TRBV18 and J is TRBJ2-1; 10 bases agree with TRBD1. The CDR3 is 15 amino acids. Trimming at V came to 6 bases and at J to 6 bases, leaving 8 bases not matched to a gene. In germline, CDR1 is KGHSH, CDR2 LQKENI. The CDR3 DNA follows: TGTGCCAGCTCGCAACCGGGACAGGGGATCAATGAGCAGTTCTTC. Translated, it gives CASSQPGQGINEQFF.